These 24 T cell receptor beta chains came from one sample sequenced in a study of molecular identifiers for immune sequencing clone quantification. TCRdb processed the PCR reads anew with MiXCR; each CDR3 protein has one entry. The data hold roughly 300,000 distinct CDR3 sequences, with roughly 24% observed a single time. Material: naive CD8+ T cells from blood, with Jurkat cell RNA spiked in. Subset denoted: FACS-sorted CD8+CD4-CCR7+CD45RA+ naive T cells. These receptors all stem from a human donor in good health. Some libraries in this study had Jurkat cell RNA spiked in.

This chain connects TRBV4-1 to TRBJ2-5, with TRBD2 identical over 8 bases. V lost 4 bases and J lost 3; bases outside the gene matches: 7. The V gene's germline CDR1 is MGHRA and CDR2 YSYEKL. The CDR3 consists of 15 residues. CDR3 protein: CASSLLAGGEETQYF. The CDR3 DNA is TGCGCCAGCAGCCTACTGGCGGGAGGAGAAGAGACCCAGTACTTC.

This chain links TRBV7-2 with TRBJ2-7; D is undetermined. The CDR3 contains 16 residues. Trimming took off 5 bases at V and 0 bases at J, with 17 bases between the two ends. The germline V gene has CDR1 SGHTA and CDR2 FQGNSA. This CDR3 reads CASSPSGGALSYEQYF. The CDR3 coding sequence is TGTGCCAGCAGCCCCAGTGGTGGAGCGCTCTCCTACGAGCAGTACTTC.

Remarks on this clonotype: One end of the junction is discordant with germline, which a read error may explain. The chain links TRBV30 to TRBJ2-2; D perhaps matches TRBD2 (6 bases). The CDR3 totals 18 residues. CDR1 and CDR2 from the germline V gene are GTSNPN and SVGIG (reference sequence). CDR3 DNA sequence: TGTGCCTGGAGTGTACAGTTTTGGCAGGGAGACAACACCGGGGGGCTGTTTTTT. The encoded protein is CAWSVQFWQGDNTGGLFF.

CDR3 sequence (DNA): TGTGCCAGCAGCTTATTGGGTTACCTAAATGAAAAACTGTTTTTT. Protein product: CASSLLGYLNEKLFF. This rearrangement joins TRBV7-2 to TRBJ1-4; D remains unclear. V shed 2 bases and J shed 5 bases, with 12 bases lying between them. The CDR3 is made up of 15 amino acids. Germline V CDR1 and CDR2: SGHTA, FQGNSA.

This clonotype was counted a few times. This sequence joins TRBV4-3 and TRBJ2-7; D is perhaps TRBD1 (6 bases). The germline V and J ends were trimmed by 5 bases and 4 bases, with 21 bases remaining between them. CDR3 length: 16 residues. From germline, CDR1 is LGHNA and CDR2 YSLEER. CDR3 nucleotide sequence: TGCGCCAGCAGCTTAAGCTCAGGGGTCGCAGGGTACGAGCAGTACTTC. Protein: CASSLSSGVAGYEQYF.

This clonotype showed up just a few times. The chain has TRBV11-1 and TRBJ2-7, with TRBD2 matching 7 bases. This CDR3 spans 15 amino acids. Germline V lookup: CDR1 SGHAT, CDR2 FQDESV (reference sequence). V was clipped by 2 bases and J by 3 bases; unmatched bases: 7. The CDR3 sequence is CASSLRLAENYEQYF. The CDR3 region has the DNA TGTGCCAGCAGCTTACGGCTAGCGGAGAACTACGAGCAGTACTTC.

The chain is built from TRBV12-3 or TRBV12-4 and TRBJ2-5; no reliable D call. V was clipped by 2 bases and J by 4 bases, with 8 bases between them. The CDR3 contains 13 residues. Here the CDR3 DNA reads TGTGCCAGCAGTTTAATCAAGGGAGAGACCCAGTACTTC. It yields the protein CASSLIKGETQYF.

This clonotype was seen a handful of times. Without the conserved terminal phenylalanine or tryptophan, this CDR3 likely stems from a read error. The CDR3 here is CASREGQINEKLFL. DNA for the CDR3: TGTGCCAGCAGGGAGGGACAGATTAATGAAAAACTGTTTTTA. V and J are TRBV2 and TRBJ1-4, with TRBD1 matching 7 bases. The germline V gene encodes CDR1 SNHLY and CDR2 FYNNEI. The CDR3 has 14 amino acids. The V and J ends lost 6 bases and 4 bases, in that order; junction bases with no gene match: 5.

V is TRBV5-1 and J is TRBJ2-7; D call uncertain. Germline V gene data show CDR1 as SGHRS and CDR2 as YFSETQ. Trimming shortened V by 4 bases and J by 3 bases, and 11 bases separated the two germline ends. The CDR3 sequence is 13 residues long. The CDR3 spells CASSQHSVYEQYF. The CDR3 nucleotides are TGCGCCAGCAGCCAACACTCCGTCTACGAGCAGTACTTC.

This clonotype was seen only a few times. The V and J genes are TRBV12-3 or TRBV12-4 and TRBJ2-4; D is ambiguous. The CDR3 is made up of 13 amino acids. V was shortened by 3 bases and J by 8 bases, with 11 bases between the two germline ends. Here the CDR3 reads CASSFSLEDIQYF. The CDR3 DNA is TGTGCCAGCAGTTTTAGCTTAGAAGACATTCAGTACTTC.

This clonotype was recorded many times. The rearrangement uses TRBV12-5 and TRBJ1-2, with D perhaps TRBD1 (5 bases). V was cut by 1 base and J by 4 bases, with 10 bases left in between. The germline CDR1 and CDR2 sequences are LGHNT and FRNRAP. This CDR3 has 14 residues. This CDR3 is CASGLARDGYGYTF. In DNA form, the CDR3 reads TGTGCTAGTGGTTTGGCTCGGGACGGCTATGGCTACACCTTC.

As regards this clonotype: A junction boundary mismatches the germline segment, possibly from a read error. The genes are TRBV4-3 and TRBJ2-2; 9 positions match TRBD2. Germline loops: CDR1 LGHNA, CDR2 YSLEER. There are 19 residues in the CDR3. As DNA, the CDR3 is TGCGCCAGCAGCCAAGATCGGCTAGCGGGGACCGCGAACACCGGGAAGCTGTTTTTT. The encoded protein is CASSQDRLAGTANTGKLFF.

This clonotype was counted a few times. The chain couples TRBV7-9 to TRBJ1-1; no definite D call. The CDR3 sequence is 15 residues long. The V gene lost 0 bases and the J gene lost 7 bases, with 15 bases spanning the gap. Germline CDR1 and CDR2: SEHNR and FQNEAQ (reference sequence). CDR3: CASSLAQGGGGEAFF. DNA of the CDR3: TGTGCCAGCAGCTTAGCGCAAGGAGGAGGCGGTGAAGCTTTCTTT.

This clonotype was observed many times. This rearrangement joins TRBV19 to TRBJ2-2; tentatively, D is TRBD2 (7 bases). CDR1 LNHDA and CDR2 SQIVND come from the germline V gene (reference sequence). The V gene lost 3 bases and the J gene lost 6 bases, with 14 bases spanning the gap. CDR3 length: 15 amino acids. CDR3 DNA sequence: TGTGCCAGTAGTATTGGGGGCCGGGGGGCCGGGGAGCTGTTTTTT. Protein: CASSIGGRGAGELFF.

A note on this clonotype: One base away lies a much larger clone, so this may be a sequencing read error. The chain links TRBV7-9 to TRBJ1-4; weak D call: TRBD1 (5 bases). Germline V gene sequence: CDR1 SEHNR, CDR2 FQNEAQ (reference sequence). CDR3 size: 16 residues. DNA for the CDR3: TGTGCCGGCAGCCAGGCCCAGGGAGTACCTAATGAAAAACTGTTTTTT. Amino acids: CAGSQAQGVPNEKLFF. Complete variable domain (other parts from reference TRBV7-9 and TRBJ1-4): DTGVSQNPRHKITKRGQNVTFRCDPISEHNRLYWYRQTLGQGPEFLTYFQNEAQLEKSRLLSDRFSAERPKGSFSTLEIQRTEQGDSAMYLCAGSQAQGVPNEKLFFGSGTQLSVL.

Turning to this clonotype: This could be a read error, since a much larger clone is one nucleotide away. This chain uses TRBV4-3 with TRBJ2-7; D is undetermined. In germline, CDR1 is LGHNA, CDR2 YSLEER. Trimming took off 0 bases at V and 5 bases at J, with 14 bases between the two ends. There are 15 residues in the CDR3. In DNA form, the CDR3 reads TGCGCCAGCAGCCAAGATCGGAGCCGGAGAGACGAGCAGTACTTC. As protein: CASSQDRSRRDEQYF.

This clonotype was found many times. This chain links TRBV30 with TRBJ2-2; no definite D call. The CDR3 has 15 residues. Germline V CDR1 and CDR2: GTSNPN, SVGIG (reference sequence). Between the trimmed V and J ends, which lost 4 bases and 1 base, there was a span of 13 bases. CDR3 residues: CAWTYGPKNTGELFF. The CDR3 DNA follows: TGTGCCTGGACCTATGGACCCAAGAACACCGGGGAGCTGTTTTTT.

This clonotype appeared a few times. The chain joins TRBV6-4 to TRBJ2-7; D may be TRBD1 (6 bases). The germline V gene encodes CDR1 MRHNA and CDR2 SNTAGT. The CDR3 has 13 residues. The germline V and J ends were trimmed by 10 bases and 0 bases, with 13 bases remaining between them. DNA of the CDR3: TGTGCCACCCATGGGGACACCTCCTACGAGCAGTACTTC. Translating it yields CATHGDTSYEQYF.

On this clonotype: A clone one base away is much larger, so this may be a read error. The CDR3 sequence is CASGLPNQPQHF. The CDR3 DNA reads as TGTGCCAGCGGCTTACCGAATCAGCCCCAGCATTTT. The chain uses TRBV7-9 and TRBJ1-5, with no clear D. CDR3 size: 12 residues. Per the germline V gene, CDR1 is SEHNR and CDR2 is FQNEAQ (reference sequence).

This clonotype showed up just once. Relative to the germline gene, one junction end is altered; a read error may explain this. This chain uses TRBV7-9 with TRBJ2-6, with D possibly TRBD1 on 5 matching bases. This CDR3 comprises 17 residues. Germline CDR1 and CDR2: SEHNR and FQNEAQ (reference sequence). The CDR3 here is CVSRDPESISGANVLTF. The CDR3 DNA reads TGTGTCAGCAGGGATCCCGAGAGTATATCTGGGGCCAACGTCCTGACTTTC.

The CDR3 DNA is TGTGCCAGCAGCCTGACAGGGGCTAGGAACACCGGGGAGCTGTTTTTT. Its translation is CASSLTGARNTGELFF. This sequence joins TRBV27 and TRBJ2-2; the match to TRBD1 covers 8 bases. Germline V lookup: CDR1 MNHEY, CDR2 SMNVEV (reference sequence). This CDR3 spans 16 amino acids. The ends lost 6 bases at V and 1 base at J; junction bases unmatched: 7.

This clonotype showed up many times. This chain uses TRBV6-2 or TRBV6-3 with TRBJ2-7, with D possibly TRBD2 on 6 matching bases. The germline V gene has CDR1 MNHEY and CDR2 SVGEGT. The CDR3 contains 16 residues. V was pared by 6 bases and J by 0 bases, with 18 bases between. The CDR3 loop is CASRTWVAASSYEQYF. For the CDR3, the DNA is TGTGCCAGCAGAACCTGGGTAGCGGCTAGCTCCTACGAGCAGTACTTC.

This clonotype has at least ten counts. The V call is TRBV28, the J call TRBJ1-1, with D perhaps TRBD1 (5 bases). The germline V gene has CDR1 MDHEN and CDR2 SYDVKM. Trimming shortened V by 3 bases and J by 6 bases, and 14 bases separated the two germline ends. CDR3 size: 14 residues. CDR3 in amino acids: CASSFAGRRAEAFF. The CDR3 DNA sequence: TGTGCCAGCAGTTTTGCAGGGAGAAGAGCTGAAGCTTTCTTT.

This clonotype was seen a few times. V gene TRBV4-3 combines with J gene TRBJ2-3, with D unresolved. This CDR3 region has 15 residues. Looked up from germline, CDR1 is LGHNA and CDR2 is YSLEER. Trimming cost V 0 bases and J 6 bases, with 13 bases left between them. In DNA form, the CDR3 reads TGCGCCAGCAGCCAAGATTGGGCAATGCTGGATACGCAGTATTTT. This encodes CASSQDWAMLDTQYF.